The 7 T cell receptor beta chains below were found in one sample sequenced in a study of T cells in Graves' hyperthyroidism and ophthalmopathy. RNA transcripts yielded amplified TCR beta CDR3 regions. First-round RT-PCR targeting the TCR CDR3 was performed with the HTBI primer set. TCRdb re-called the multiplex PCR reads through MiXCR, storing one row per CDR3 protein. This table holds some 270,000 distinct CDR3 sequences, roughly 13% found once. Input material: blood. The receptors here all came from a woman under 40 with Graves' hyperthyroidism that later progressed to Graves' ophthalmopathy.

This chain uses TRBV12-3 or TRBV12-4 with TRBJ2-1; TRBD2 agrees at 7 bases. The junction had 9 bases not matched to a gene; V was cut back by 5 bases and J by 2 bases. The CDR3 contains 16 residues. The CDR3 here is CASSLGVGGAYNEQFF. DNA for the CDR3: TGTGCCAGCAGTCTCGGGGTGGGAGGGGCCTACAATGAGCAGTTCTTC.

This clonotype came up many times. J is TRBJ2-1 and V is TRBV29-1, with 8 bases lining up with TRBD2. With 2 bases clipped from V and 5 bases from J, the junction kept 8 bases outside the gene matches. The CDR3 loop spans 15 amino acids. Looked up from germline, CDR1 is SQVTM and CDR2 is ANQGSEA. This chain's CDR3 is CSVESEREIDNEQFF. In DNA, the CDR3 is TGCAGCGTTGAATCAGAGCGGGAGATTGACAATGAGCAGTTCTTC.

The chain couples TRBV19 to TRBJ1-1; D not certain. The V gene lost 3 bases and the J gene lost 5 bases, with 10 bases spanning the gap. Per germline, CDR1 LNHDA and CDR2 SQIVND (reference sequence). CDR3 length equals 13 residues. The CDR3 reads CASSMVRRTEAFF. The CDR3 coding sequence is TGTGCCAGTAGTATGGTACGGAGGACTGAAGCTTTCTTT.

This clonotype was seen many times. The junction shows a germline mismatch at one end, possibly a read error. The chain recombines TRBV7-2 with TRBJ1-5; TRBD1 matches at 7 bases. Germline V gene data show CDR1 as SGHTA and CDR2 as FQGNSA. CDR3 length: 17 amino acids. CDR3 coding DNA: TGTGCCGGCAGCCAGAGATTAAACAGGGGACGAGATCGGCCCCAGCATTTT. This sequence encodes CAGSQRLNRGRDRPQHF.

The rearrangement joins TRBV3-1 to TRBJ2-5; 8 bases align to TRBD2. The J segment lost 4 bases and the V segment lost 3 bases, leaving 4 bases of the junction unmatched. The CDR3 length is 14 residues. In germline, CDR1 is LGHDT, CDR2 YNNKEL (reference sequence). CDR3 sequence: CASSHRGLAETQYF. Here the CDR3 DNA reads TGTGCCAGCAGCCACCGTGGACTAGCAGAGACCCAGTACTTC.

This clonotype was detected ten times or more. The chain combines TRBV20-1 with TRBJ2-5; 8 positions match TRBD1. The CDR3 sequence is 13 residues long. Trimming took 5 bases from V and 5 from J; bases not matched to a gene: 7. CDR1 and CDR2 (germline): DFQATT, SNEGSKA (reference sequence). CDR3 protein: CSAGQGAKETQYF. As DNA, the CDR3 is TGCAGTGCTGGGCAGGGGGCGAAGGAGACCCAGTACTTC.

This clonotype was seen many times. The rearrangement uses TRBV30 and TRBJ2-1, with TRBD2 as a possible D gene (6 bases). From germline, CDR1 is GTSNPN and CDR2 SVGIG (reference sequence). This CDR3 is 13 amino acids long. V lost 0 bases and J lost 7, with 10 bases in between. The CDR3 loop reads CAWSVLAGNEQFF. The CDR3 coding sequence is TGTGCCTGGAGTGTACTAGCAGGGAATGAGCAGTTCTTC.